In its sample, the clone carrying this T cell receptor (beta chain) was seen a few times. The antigen is undetermined. This sample stems from a study of cytomegalovirus exposure and HLA in healthy donors. 60 Vbeta and 13 Jbeta primers were used in PCR. Some clones are missing from TCRdb's copy, which holds only in-frame ones; the method was immunoSEQ multiplex PCR. The data hold some 100,000 clones, with under 85% observed a single time. Study-wide points: Sequences of the TCR beta chain were said to predict the HLA-A and HLA-B alleles of most subjects accurately. Judged likely to be a sequencing artifact was a cluster of highly shared sequence variants. Presence/absence analyses assumed roughly uniform sequencing depth across donors. In an earlier analysis, about 87% or about 30%: the productive usage of most TCR beta V segments.

V lost 7 bases and J 3 bases, leaving 10 bases between the germline ends. The CDR3 consists of 13 residues. The germline CDR1 and CDR2 sequences are SNHLY and FYNNEI. The sequence was collected from a man between 40 and 49 years old in good health and CMV-seronegative. The material sequenced was PBMCs. This rearrangement joins TRBV2 to TRBJ1-5; D is possibly TRBD1 (6 bases). CDR3 sequence: CASNGQNNQPQHF. CDR3 DNA sequence: TGTGCCAGCAACGGACAGAACAATCAGCCCCAGCATTTT.